A single sample gave rise to the 20 T cell receptor beta chains below, sequenced in a study of T-cell memory formation after mild COVID-19. Via MiXCR, TCRdb re-called the 5' RACE reads, giving one row per CDR3 protein. The profile covers around 400,000 distinct CDR3 sequences, with less than 25% appearing a single time and 8.5% to 10% taken by the ten largest. The sample comprised PBMCs or a T cell subset sorted from them (not recorded which). The origin of the receptors is an adult woman who had mild COVID-19 (a few samples of this study predate the infection). Cell type and time point are not known.

In its sample, this clonotype was seen a few times. The rearrangement joins TRBV5-1 to TRBJ2-2; D is undetermined. The germline V and J ends were trimmed by 0 bases and 1 base, with 10 bases remaining between them. Germline V gene lookup returns CDR1 SGHRS and CDR2 YFSETQ. The CDR3 runs to 16 residues. The CDR3 here is CASSLGSVRNTGELFF. The CDR3 region has the DNA TGCGCCAGCAGCTTGGGGTCCGTAAGGAACACCGGGGAGCTGTTTTTT.

In DNA, the CDR3 is TGTGCCAGCAGCCTACAAGCCGACCGTAACTATGGCTACACCTTC. Translation gives CASSLQADRNYGYTF. The gene calls are TRBV14 and TRBJ1-2; D uncertain. The CDR3 is made up of 15 amino acids. CDR1 and CDR2 (germline): SGHDN, FVKESK. The V end lost 4 bases, the J end lost 1 base, and 13 bases lay between the germline ends.

This clonotype was found a few times. The chain recombines TRBV4-3 with TRBJ2-2; 11 nucleotides agree with TRBD2. CDR1 is LGHNA, CDR2 YSLEER, per germline. The CDR3 totals 18 residues. After removal of 4 bases from V and 1 base from J, the junction contained 8 bases not matched to a gene. CDR3 residues: CASSRYLGTSGNTGELFF. CDR3 bases: TGCGCCAGCAGCCGCTACTTGGGGACTAGCGGGAACACCGGGGAGCTGTTTTTT.

The J gene is TRBJ2-7, the V gene TRBV7-9; D might be TRBD1 or TRBD2, each matching 6 bases. With 4 bases removed from V and 5 bases from J, the gap between germline ends came to 12 bases. This CDR3 is 13 amino acids long. In germline, CDR1 is SEHNR, CDR2 FQNEAQ (reference sequence). This CDR3 is CASSSEGGHEQYF. In nucleotides, the CDR3 is TGTGCCAGCAGCTCCGAGGGGGGCCACGAGCAGTACTTC.

This rearrangement joins TRBV29-1 to TRBJ2-3; D is perhaps TRBD1 (5 bases). CDR3 length equals 15 residues. Germline V lookup: CDR1 SQVTM, CDR2 ANQGSEA. Trimming took 1 base from V and 7 from J, leaving 18 bases between them. CDR3 DNA sequence: TGCAGCGTTGAAGGGGCGCCAGGGAATATGAATACGCAGTATTTT. Translating it yields CSVEGAPGNMNTQYF.

This rearrangement joins TRBV4-2 to TRBJ2-5; D not certain. The V end was cut by 0 bases, the J end by 7 bases, with 12 bases between. Per the germline V gene, CDR1 is LGHNA and CDR2 is YNFKEQ. This CDR3 region has 14 residues. This CDR3 reads CASSQEGSFLTQYF. The CDR3, as DNA: TGTGCCAGCAGCCAAGAAGGAAGCTTTTTGACCCAGTACTTC.

This clonotype was seen a few times. This rearrangement joins TRBV12-3 or TRBV12-4 to TRBJ2-3; TRBD1 is a possible D gene (6 bases). The V and J ends lost 5 bases and 1 base respectively, with 13 bases between them. The CDR3 is 15 residues long. For the CDR3, the DNA is TGTGCCAGCAGTGAGGACAGCCCGGGCACAGATACGCAGTATTTT. Translating gives CASSEDSPGTDTQYF.

This clonotype has a handful of counts. The chain is built from TRBV12-3 or TRBV12-4 and TRBJ1-1, with D uncertain. The CDR3 is made up of 14 amino acids. With 0 bases removed from V and 6 bases from J, the gap between germline ends came to 11 bases. The CDR3 nucleotides read TGTGCCAGCAGTTTAGCGATGGTGCGGTCTGAAGCTTTCTTT. Translating it yields CASSLAMVRSEAFF.

This clonotype has only a few counts. The chain recombines TRBV27 with TRBJ2-7, with 9 bases fitting TRBD1. CDR1 and CDR2 from the germline V gene are MNHEY and SMNVEV (reference sequence). J gave up 5 bases and V 4 bases, and 6 bases lay outside the gene matches. The CDR3 contains 14 residues. CDR3 DNA: TGTGCCAGCAGTTGGGGACAGGGATTACACGAGCAGTACTTC. Its translation: CASSWGQGLHEQYF.

There are a few counts of this clonotype. The rearrangement links TRBV24-1 to TRBJ1-4; the D gene is possibly TRBD1 (6 bases). Germline V gene sequence: CDR1 KGHDR, CDR2 SFDVKD. The length of the CDR3 is 17 residues. Deletions cut 2 bases from V and 4 bases from J, with 16 bases between. The CDR3 reads CATSDSNDRDINEKLFF. CDR3 sequence (DNA): TGTGCCACCAGTGATTCAAACGACCGGGACATTAATGAAAAACTGTTTTTT.

The chain carries TRBV6-5 and TRBJ1-1; D uncertain. The CDR3 totals 14 residues. Deletions cut 4 bases from V and 7 bases from J, with 16 bases between. Germline V gene data show CDR1 as MNHEY and CDR2 as SVGAGI. The CDR3 coding sequence is TGTGCCAGCAGTTTAGTAACAGCAAGAGGTGAAGCTTTCTTT. Translation: CASSLVTARGEAFF.

This chain uses TRBV7-2 with TRBJ1-5; 8 bases match TRBD1. Trimming removed 4 bases from V and 1 base from J; junction bases left unmatched: 3. Germline assignment: CDR1 SGHTA and CDR2 FQGNSA. The CDR3 has 15 residues. The CDR3 region is CASSSRQGSNQPQHF. CDR3 in DNA: TGTGCCAGCAGCTCGCGACAGGGGAGCAATCAGCCCCAGCATTTT. The variable domain in full, with the rest retrieved from reference TRBV7-2 and TRBJ1-5, is GAGVSQSPSNKVTEKGKDVELRCDPISGHTALYWYRQSLGQGLEFLIYFQGNSAPDKSGLPSDRFSAERTGGSVSTLTIQRTQQEDSAVYLCASSSRQGSNQPQHFGDGTRLSIL.

Only a few counts were recorded for this clonotype. The gene calls are TRBV9 and TRBJ2-5; 7 nucleotides agree with TRBD1. This CDR3 is 15 amino acids long. The trim removed 2 bases at V and 2 bases at J, leaving 6 bases unmatched. Germline V CDR1 and CDR2: SGDLS, YYNGEE. The CDR3 nucleotides read TGTGCCAGCAGCGTGGAAGGACAGGAACAAGAGACCCAGTACTTC. It translates to CASSVEGQEQETQYF.

The gene calls are TRBV6-5 and TRBJ1-6, with D possibly being TRBD1 (6 bases). The germline V gene has CDR1 MNHEY and CDR2 SVGAGI. The CDR3 runs 15 residues. Trimming stripped 7 bases from V and 10 bases from J, with 20 bases between. Here the CDR3 reads CASTLTGGARSPLHF. Written as DNA, the CDR3 is TGTGCCAGCACCCTTACGGGGGGGGCAAGATCACCCCTCCACTTT.

This chain connects TRBV4-1 to TRBJ2-7; TRBD2 might be the D (6 bases). The CDR3 sequence is 14 residues long. The V and J ends lost 1 base and 4 bases respectively, with 11 bases between them. Germline CDR1 MGHRA, CDR2 YSYEKL. CDR3 loop: CASSQAESGYEQYF. CDR3 DNA sequence: TGCGCCAGCAGCCAAGCAGAAAGCGGGTACGAGCAGTACTTC.

The chain couples TRBV29-1 to TRBJ2-2, with D perhaps matching TRBD1 (6 bases). CDR3 length: 14 amino acids. The germline V gene has CDR1 SQVTM and CDR2 ANQGSEA. Trimming removed 3 bases from V and 4 bases from J, with 12 bases in between. The CDR3 DNA reads TGCAGCGTTGAGCCCAGGGGTCCCACCGGGGAGCTGTTTTTT. This sequence encodes CSVEPRGPTGELFF.

The V gene is TRBV29-1, the J gene TRBJ2-5, with TRBD2 matching 9 bases. This CDR3 contains 15 residues. Germline CDR1 is SQVTM and CDR2 is ANQGSEA. Unmatched junction bases numbered 8, after V lost 1 base and J lost 5 bases. The chain's CDR3 is CSVEGREGHSETQYF. The CDR3 bases are TGCAGCGTTGAAGGGCGGGAGGGCCACTCGGAGACCCAGTACTTC. The full variable domain, with the rest looked up from reference TRBV29-1 and TRBJ2-5, is SAVISQKPSRDICQRGTSLTIQCQVDSQVTMMFWYRQQPGQSLTLIATANQGSEATYESGFVIDKFPISRPNLTFSTLTVSNMSPEDSSIYLCSVEGREGHSETQYFGPGTRLLVL.

The chain joins TRBV6-2 or TRBV6-3 to TRBJ2-7, with a weak D call TRBD2 (6 bases). CDR1 and CDR2 (germline): MNHEY, SVGEGT. This CDR3 comprises 13 residues. The V gene lost 7 bases and the J gene lost 6 bases, with 16 bases spanning the gap. The CDR3 nucleotides are TGTGCCAGCAAAAGACACGGGGAGGCCGAGCAGTACTTC. Translation: CASKRHGEAEQYF.

This clonotype was detected a few times. The rearrangement uses TRBV7-9 and TRBJ2-7; D is tentatively TRBD1 or TRBD2 (5 bases each). V lost 8 bases and J lost 3, with 17 bases in between. The length of the CDR3 is 14 residues. Germline loops: CDR1 SEHNR, CDR2 FQNEAQ (reference sequence). For the CDR3, the DNA is TGTGCCAGCCTCCCGGGACCGTCGTACTACGAGCAGTACTTC. This sequence encodes CASLPGPSYYEQYF. The whole variable domain, remainder taken from reference TRBV7-9 and TRBJ2-7, is DTGVSQNPRHKITKRGQNVTFRCDPISEHNRLYWYRQTLGQGPEFLTYFQNEAQLEKSRLLSDRFSAERPKGSFSTLEIQRTEQGDSAMYLCASLPGPSYYEQYFGPGTRLTVT.

This chain joins TRBV29-1 and TRBJ1-4; no reliable D call. This CDR3 region has 13 residues. Germline-derived CDR1 and CDR2 are SQVTM and ANQGSEA. Trimming removed 5 bases at V and 3 bases at J, with 10 bases between. For the CDR3, the DNA is TGCAGCGTTCAAGCGAAGGCTAATGAAAAACTGTTTTTT. This sequence encodes CSVQAKANEKLFF.